Listed below are T cell receptor beta chains from one sample, sequenced in a study of a mutant IDH1 vaccine in newly diagnosed glioma. The assay was immunoSEQ multiplex PCR, and TCRdb's table has in-frame clones only and misses some. In the table there are around 92,000 clones, around nine tenths of which are singletons. The sequences come from PBMCs, collected from a glioma patient treated with radiotherapy, temozolomide or both. All receptors come from a woman between 45 and 65 years old with glioma. The CDR3 runs from the conserved cysteine through the conserved F or W. The order of the fields is J gene, clone size, D gene, V gene, CDR3 protein, CDR3 DNA. The D gene is left open where the match is weak. Some rows mark clone size as missing; the rest say once, few, many or name a class of expanded clone.

TRBJ2-7,-,-,TRBV28,CASSLETRFYRDEQYF,TGTGCCAGCAGTTTAGAGACGCGATTTTACCGGGACGAGCAGTACTTC
TRBJ2-2,-,-,TRBV7-6,CASSVGGGAGELFF,TGTGCCAGCAGCGTGGGGGGAGGTGCCGGGGAGCTGTTTTTT
TRBJ2-1,once,-,TRBV9,CASSVGSLNEQFF,TGTGCCAGCAGCGTAGGAAGTTTGAATGAGCAGTTCTTC
TRBJ2-1,once,-,TRBV7-9,CARSAGVYNEQFF,TGTGCCAGGTCGGCCGGTGTCTACAATGAGCAGTTCTTC
TRBJ2-1,-,TRBD2,TRBV2,CASSEDLAGGNEQFF,TGTGCCAGCAGTGAAGATCTAGCGGGAGGTAATGAGCAGTTCTTC
TRBJ2-7,-,TRBD1,TRBV4-2,CASSPRGSGQNSYEQYF,TGTGCCAGCAGCCCTCGAGGGTCGGGACAGAACTCCTACGAGCAGTACTTC
TRBJ1-1,-,-,TRBV6-6,CASNHTEAFF,TGTGCCAGCAACCACACTGAAGCTTTCTTT
TRBJ1-1,-,-,TRBV5-5,CASSASTEAFF,TGTGCCAGCAGCGCTTCCACTGAAGCTTTCTTT
TRBJ2-7,once,TRBD2,TRBV10-2,CASTGLAGAGSYEQYF,TGCGCCAGCACAGGACTAGCGGGTGCCGGCTCCTACGAGCAGTACTTC
TRBJ1-5,-,TRBD1,TRBV7-8,CASSLGRGLLLNSNQPQHF,TGTGCCAGCAGCTTAGGCAGGGGGCTCCTATTGAATAGCAATCAGCCCCAGCATTTT
TRBJ1-5,-,TRBD1,TRBV2,CASGTGGDQPQHF,TGTGCCAGCGGAACAGGGGGCGATCAGCCCCAGCATTTT
TRBJ2-5,-,-,TRBV2,CASSKIEETQYF,TGTGCCAGCAGTAAAATCGAAGAGACCCAGTACTTC
TRBJ1-4,-,-,TRBV7-8,CASSSGRLNEKLFF,TGTGCCAGCAGCTCGGGACGGCTTAATGAAAAACTGTTTTTT
TRBJ2-1,once,-,TRBV29-1,CSVEEGPVYNNEQFF,TGCAGCGTTGAAGAGGGCCCGGTTTACAACAATGAGCAGTTCTTC
TRBJ2-5,-,-,TRBV2,CASSVDREETQYF,TGTGCCAGCAGTGTTGACAGAGAAGAGACCCAGTACTTC
TRBJ2-5,-,TRBD2,TRBV5-1,CASSLGAMTSGRGETQYF,TGCGCCAGCAGCTTGGGGGCGATGACTAGCGGGAGAGGAGAGACCCAGTACTTC
TRBJ1-1,few,-,TRBV5-1,CASSLGVNTEAFF,TGCGCCAGCAGCTTGGGGGTCAACACTGAAGCTTTCTTT
TRBJ2-7,-,-,TRBV5-1,CASSSPQGAYEQYF,TGCGCCAGCAGCTCGCCTCAGGGAGCCTACGAGCAGTACTTC
TRBJ1-1,-,-,TRBV20-1,CSASGPRGAFF,TGCAGTGCTAGTGGTCCCCGGGGGGCTTTCTTT
TRBJ2-2,-,-,TRBV6-1,CASSRGHTGELFF,TGTGCCAGCAGCCGGGGCCACACCGGGGAGCTGTTTTTT
TRBJ1-5,-,-,TRBV30,CAWSFGGGNQPQHF,TGTGCCTGGAGTTTCGGGGGGGGCAATCAGCCCCAGCATTTT
TRBJ2-7,-,-,TRBV7-9,CASSTTIYEQYF,TGTGCCAGCAGCACTACTATATACGAGCAGTACTTC
TRBJ2-1,-,TRBD1,TRBV11-2,CASCRDRGISEQFF,TGTGCCTCCTGCCGGGACAGGGGGATCAGTGAGCAGTTCTTC
TRBJ2-7,once,-,TRBV18,CASSPSLAGNHEQYF,TGTGCCAGCTCGCCAAGCTTGGCAGGGAACCACGAGCAGTACTTC
TRBJ2-3,-,TRBD2,TRBV7-3,CASSSGLAGDTQYF,TGTGCCAGCAGCTCAGGACTAGCGGGAGATACGCAGTATTTT
TRBJ2-3,-,TRBD2,TRBV30,CAWPLAGEGSDTQYF,TGTGCCTGGCCCCTCGCGGGAGAGGGGTCAGATACGCAGTATTTT
TRBJ1-2,-,-,TRBV27,CASSLMAAGNYGYTF,TGTGCCAGCAGTTTGATGGCGGCGGGGAACTATGGCTACACCTTC
TRBJ2-7,-,-,TRBV7-2,CASSPRYLSYEQYF,TGTGCCAGCAGCCCCAGGTACCTCTCCTACGAGCAGTACTTC
TRBJ2-5,few,TRBD2,TRBV5-1,CASSFPPGLAGERQETQYF,TGCGCCAGCAGCTTCCCCCCGGGACTAGCGGGAGAAAGGCAAGAGACCCAGTACTTC
TRBJ2-3,-,TRBD2,TRBV11-1,CASSMASGVTDTQYF,TGTGCCAGCAGCATGGCTAGCGGTGTCACAGATACGCAGTATTTT
TRBJ2-3,-,-,TRBV29-1,CSTLKVFSTDTQYF,TGCAGCACTCTGAAGGTCTTTAGCACAGATACGCAGTATTTT
TRBJ2-7,-,-,TRBV5-1,CACRGGTGMGNYEQYF,TGCGCCTGCAGGGGCGGGACGGGGATGGGCAACTACGAGCAGTACTTC
TRBJ2-7,-,TRBD2,TRBV7-8,CASAGLAGGGAYEQYF,TGTGCCAGCGCGGGACTAGCGGGAGGAGGGGCCTACGAGCAGTACTTC
TRBJ2-7,-,TRBD1,TRBV5-4,CASSLGDRFSYEQYF,TGTGCCAGCAGCTTAGGGGACAGGTTCTCCTACGAGCAGTACTTC
TRBJ1-5,-,-,TRBV6-5,CASSPGFYSNQPQHF,TGTGCCAGCAGCCCAGGGTTTTATAGCAATCAGCCCCAGCATTTT
TRBJ2-7,-,-,TRBV5-1,CASSRLTAPYEQYF,TGCGCCAGCAGCCGGTTGACAGCGCCCTACGAGCAGTACTTC
TRBJ2-5,-,-,TRBV5-8,CASSFGSIHRETQYF,TGTGCCAGCAGCTTCGGGTCTATCCATCGAGAGACCCAGTACTTC
TRBJ1-2,-,-,TRBV7-2,CASSPSSGGNYGYTF,TGTGCCAGCAGCCCGTCCAGCGGTGGCAACTATGGCTACACCTTC
TRBJ2-1,-,TRBD2,TRBV30,CAWTKTRSGRTNEQFF,TGTGCCTGGACCAAAACCAGGAGCGGGAGGACGAATGAGCAGTTCTTC
TRBJ1-2,-,TRBD1,TRBV14,CASSHGTGTGNFYGYTF,TGTGCCAGCAGCCATGGGACCGGGACAGGAAACTTCTATGGCTACACCTTC
TRBJ1-5,-,TRBD1,TRBV7-9,CASSLGRQGNQPQHF,TGTGCCAGCAGCTTAGGTCGACAGGGGAATCAGCCCCAGCATTTT